This section outlines one TCR beta chain sequence together with its context. This entry is derived from a study of blood T cell repertoires in COVID-19. In the study overall: Both acute and convalescent COVID-19 samples were obtained from the United States, Italy and Spain. Nucleic acid was either cDNA or gDNA, and it came from T cells, B-cell-depleted T cells, or PBMCs.

Original handling: Reference gene primer amplification gave estimated nucleated cell counts. The data were produced by immunoSEQ multiplex PCR, yet TCRdb's version contains in-frame clones alone and is incomplete. The V and J calls and clone size are taken from that table; D and trimming were inferred from the DNA. Of approximately 55,000 clones listed, around 86% are singletons. Germline V gene data show CDR1 as GTSNPN and CDR2 as SVGIG (reference sequence). This CDR3 has 12 residues. Sequencing was carried out using peripheral blood. The rearrangement joins TRBV30 to TRBJ1-2; 8 bases are shared with TRBD1. The sequence was collected from a man over 45 with active COVID-19. The CDR3 bases are TGTGGGACAGGGATAGCCAACTATGGCTACACCTTC. It is translated as CGTGIANYGYTF.